Here is one T cell receptor (beta chain) with its context. As yet, its antigen is unknown. V dropped 0 bases and J dropped 1; count of bases not matched to a gene: 6. CDR1 is SGHRS, CDR2 YFSETQ, per germline. This CDR3 has 16 amino acids. The study ran its PCR with 60 Vbeta and 13 Jbeta primers. Some clones are missing from TCRdb's copy, which holds only in-frame ones; the method was immunoSEQ multiplex PCR. The sample contains 100,000 to 150,000 clones, over 70% of which appear only once. The record originates from a study of cytomegalovirus exposure and HLA in healthy donors. Points from the study as a whole: Association with HLA alleles at 0.05 false discovery rate was found for about 17,000 TCR beta sequences in a later analysis. In the analysis, some V segments, TRBV6-2 and TRBV6-3 included, were excluded as indistinguishable.

Sequencing input: PBMCs. The V and J genes are TRBV5-1 and TRBJ2-5; TRBD2 agrees at 7 bases. The clonotype originates from a man in his late teens or twenties in good health and CMV-seropositive. CDR3 loop: CASSLEGTSAQETQYF. CDR3 nucleotide sequence: TGCGCCAGCAGCTTGGAGGGTACTAGCGCCCAAGAGACCCAGTACTTC.